This entry features one T cell receptor (beta chain) sequence. As yet, its antigen is unknown. TCRdb's copy holds only in-frame clones and misses some; the assay was immunoSEQ multiplex PCR. This repertoire shows approximately 2.5 million clones, over 85% found once; its top ten account for around 0.4%. V was cut by 2 bases and J by 0 bases, with 11 bases left in between. Germline values: CDR1 WNHNN, CDR2 SYGVQD (reference sequence). The CDR3 length is 16 residues. The data stem from a study of shared clonotypes between healthy human individuals. Notes on the study in general: Non-shared clonotypes were found to have lower generation probabilities than the clonotypes that were shared by all four of the sorted-subset donors.

Caucasian adults living in Nashville, Tennessee, provided all samples. V and J are TRBV10-1 and TRBJ1-5, with D unclear. Sequencing was done on a sample of naive CD4+ T cells from PBMCs. Specified subset: CD45RA+ positively selected. The TCR comes from a man between 18 and 35 years old in good health. Some clones in this sample may be carry-over from other donors' samples. CDR3 protein: CASSEELDYSNQPQHF. CDR3 nucleotides: TGCGCCAGCAGTGAGGAGTTGGACTATAGCAATCAGCCCCAGCATTTT.